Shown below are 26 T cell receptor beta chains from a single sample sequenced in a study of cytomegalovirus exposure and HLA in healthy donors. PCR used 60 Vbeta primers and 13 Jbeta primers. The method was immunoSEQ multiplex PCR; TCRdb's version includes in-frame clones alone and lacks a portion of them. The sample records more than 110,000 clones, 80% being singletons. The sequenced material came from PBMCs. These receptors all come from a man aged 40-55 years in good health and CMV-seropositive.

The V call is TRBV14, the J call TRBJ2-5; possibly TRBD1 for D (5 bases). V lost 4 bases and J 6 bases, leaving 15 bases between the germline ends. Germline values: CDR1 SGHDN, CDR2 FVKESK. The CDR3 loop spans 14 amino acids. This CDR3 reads CASSPARGGQTQYF. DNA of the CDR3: TGTGCCAGCAGCCCCGCAAGGGGTGGGCAGACCCAGTACTTC. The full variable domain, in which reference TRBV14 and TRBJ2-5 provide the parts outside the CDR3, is EAGVTQFPSHSVIEKGQTVTLRCDPISGHDNLYWYRRVMGKEIKFLLHFVKESKQDESGMPNNRFLAERTGGTYSTLKVQPAELEDSGVYFCASSPARGGQTQYFGPGTRLLVL.

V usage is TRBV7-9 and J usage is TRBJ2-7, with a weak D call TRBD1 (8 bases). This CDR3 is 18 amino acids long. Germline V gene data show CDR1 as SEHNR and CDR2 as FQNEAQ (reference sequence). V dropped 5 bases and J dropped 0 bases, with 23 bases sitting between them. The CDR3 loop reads CASSQQGQGGISSYEQYF. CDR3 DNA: TGTGCCAGCAGCCAACAAGGACAGGGAGGGATTAGCTCCTACGAGCAGTACTTC.

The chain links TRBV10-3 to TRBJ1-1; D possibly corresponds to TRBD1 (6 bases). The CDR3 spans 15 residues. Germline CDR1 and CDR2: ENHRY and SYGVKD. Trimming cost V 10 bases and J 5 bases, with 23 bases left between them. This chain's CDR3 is CATRRGLEGGTEAFF. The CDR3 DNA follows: TGTGCCACCAGAAGAGGGTTGGAGGGGGGGACTGAAGCTTTCTTT.

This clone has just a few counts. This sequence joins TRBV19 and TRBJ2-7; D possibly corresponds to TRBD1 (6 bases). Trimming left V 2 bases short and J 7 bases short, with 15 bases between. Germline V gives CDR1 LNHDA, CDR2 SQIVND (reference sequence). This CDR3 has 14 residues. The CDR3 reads CASSITAGVGEQYF. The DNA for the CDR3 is TGTGCCAGTAGTATAACGGCAGGGGTGGGAGAGCAGTACTTC.

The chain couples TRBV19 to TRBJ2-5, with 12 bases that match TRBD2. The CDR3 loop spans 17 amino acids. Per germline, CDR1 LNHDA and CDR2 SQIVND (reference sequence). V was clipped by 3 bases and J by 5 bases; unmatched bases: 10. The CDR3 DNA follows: TGTGCCAGTAGTATTGGAACTAGCGGGAGGTATGGGGAGACCCAGTACTTC. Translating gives CASSIGTSGRYGETQYF.

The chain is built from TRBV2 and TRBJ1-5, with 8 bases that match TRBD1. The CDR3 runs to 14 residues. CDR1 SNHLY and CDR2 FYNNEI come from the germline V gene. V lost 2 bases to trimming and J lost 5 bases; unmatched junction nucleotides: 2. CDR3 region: CASSEQGAYQPQHF. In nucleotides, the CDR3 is TGTGCCAGCAGTGAACAGGGGGCCTATCAGCCCCAGCATTTT.

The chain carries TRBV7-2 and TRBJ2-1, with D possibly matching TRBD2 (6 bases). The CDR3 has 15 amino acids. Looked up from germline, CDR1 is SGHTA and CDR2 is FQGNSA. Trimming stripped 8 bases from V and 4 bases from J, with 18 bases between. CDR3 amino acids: CASRLRDFPYNEQFF. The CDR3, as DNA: TGTGCCAGCCGCCTCCGGGACTTCCCTTACAATGAGCAGTTCTTC.

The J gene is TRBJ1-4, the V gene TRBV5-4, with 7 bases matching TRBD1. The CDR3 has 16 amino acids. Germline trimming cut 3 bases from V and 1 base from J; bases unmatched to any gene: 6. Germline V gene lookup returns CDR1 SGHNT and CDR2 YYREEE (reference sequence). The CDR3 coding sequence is TGTGCCAGCAGCTCACAGGGGCCCGTAACTAATGAAAAACTGTTTTTT. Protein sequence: CASSSQGPVTNEKLFF.

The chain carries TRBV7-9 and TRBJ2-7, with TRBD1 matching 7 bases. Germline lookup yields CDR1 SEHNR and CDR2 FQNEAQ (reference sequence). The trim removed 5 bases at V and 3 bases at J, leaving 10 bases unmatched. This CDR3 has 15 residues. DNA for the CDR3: TGTGCCAGCAGCGCGAAACAGGGGACCTACTACGAGCAGTACTTC. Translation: CASSAKQGTYYEQYF.

The CDR3 DNA reads as TGCGCCAGCAGCCAGAGCGGGGGCCTCTCCTACGAGCAGTACTTC. It codes for CASSQSGGLSYEQYF. V is TRBV4-1 and J is TRBJ2-7; TRBD2 agrees at 8 bases. After removal of 3 bases from V and 0 bases from J, the junction contained 4 bases not matched to a gene. CDR1 and CDR2 from the germline V gene are MGHRA and YSYEKL. The CDR3 has 15 residues.

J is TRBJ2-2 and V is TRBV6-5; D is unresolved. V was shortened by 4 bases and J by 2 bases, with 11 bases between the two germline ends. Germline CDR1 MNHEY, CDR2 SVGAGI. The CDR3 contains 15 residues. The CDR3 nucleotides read TGTGCCAGCAGTTCCCTTCTCTTAAACACCGGGGAGCTGTTTTTT. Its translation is CASSSLLLNTGELFF.

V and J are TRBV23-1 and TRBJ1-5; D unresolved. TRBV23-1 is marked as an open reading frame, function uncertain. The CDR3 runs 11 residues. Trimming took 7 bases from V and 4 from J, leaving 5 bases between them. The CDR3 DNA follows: TGCGCCAGCAATCCAAATCAGCCCCAGCATTTT. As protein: CASNPNQPQHF.

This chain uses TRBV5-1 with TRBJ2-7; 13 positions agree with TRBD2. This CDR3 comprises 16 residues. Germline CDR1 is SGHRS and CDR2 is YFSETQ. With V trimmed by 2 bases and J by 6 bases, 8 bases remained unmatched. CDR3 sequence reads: CASSLGTSGAGGEQYF. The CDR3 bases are TGCGCCAGCAGCTTAGGGACTAGCGGGGCCGGCGGCGAGCAGTACTTC. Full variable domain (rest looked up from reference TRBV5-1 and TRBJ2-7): KAGVTQTPRYLIKTRGQQVTLSCSPISGHRSVSWYQQTPGQGLQFLFEYFSETQRNKGNFPGRFSGRQFSNSRSEMNVSTLELGDSALYLCASSLGTSGAGGEQYFGPGTRLTVT.

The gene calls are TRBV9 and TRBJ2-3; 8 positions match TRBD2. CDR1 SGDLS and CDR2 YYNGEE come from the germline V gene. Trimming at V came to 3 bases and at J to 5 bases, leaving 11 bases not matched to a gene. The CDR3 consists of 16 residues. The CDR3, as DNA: TGTGCCAGCAGCGCCTTAGGGAGCGGGAGTGGAGATACGCAGTATTTT. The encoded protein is CASSALGSGSGDTQYF.

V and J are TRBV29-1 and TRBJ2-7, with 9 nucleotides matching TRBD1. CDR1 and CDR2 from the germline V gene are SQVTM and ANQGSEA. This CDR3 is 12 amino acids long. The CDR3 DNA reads TGCGGAGCGGGACAGGGAACCTACGAGCAGTACTTC. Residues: CGAGQGTYEQYF.

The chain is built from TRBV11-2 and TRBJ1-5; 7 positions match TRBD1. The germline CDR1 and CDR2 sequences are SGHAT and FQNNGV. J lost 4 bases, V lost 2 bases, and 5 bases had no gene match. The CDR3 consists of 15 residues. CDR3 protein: CASSLYRGSNQPQHF. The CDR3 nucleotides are TGTGCCAGCAGCTTATACAGGGGTTCAAATCAGCCCCAGCATTTT.

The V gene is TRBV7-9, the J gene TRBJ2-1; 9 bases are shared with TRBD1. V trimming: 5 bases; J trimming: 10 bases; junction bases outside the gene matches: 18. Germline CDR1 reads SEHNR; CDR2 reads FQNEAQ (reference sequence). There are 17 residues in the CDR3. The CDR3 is CASSPELGTGPSTEQFF. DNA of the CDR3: TGTGCCAGCAGCCCCGAGTTAGGGACAGGGCCGTCGACCGAGCAGTTCTTC.

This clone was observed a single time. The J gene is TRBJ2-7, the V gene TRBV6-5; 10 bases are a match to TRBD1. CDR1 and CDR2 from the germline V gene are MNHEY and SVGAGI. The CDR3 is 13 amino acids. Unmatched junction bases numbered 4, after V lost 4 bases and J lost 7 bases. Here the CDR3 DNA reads TGTGCCAGCAGTTGGGACAGGGGCGGAGAGCAGTACTTC. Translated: CASSWDRGGEQYF.

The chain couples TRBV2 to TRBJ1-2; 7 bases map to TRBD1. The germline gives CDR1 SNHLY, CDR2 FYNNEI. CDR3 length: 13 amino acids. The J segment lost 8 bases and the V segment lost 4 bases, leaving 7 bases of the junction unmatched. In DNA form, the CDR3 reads TGTGCCAGCAGTGGGGACAGCCCTAGGGGCTACACCTTC. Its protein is CASSGDSPRGYTF.

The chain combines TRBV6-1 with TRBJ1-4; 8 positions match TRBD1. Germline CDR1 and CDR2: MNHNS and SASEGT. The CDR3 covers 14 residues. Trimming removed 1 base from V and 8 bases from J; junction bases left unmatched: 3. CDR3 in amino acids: CASSEGTGREKLFF. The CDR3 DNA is TGTGCCAGCAGTGAAGGGACAGGGCGGGAAAAACTGTTTTTT.

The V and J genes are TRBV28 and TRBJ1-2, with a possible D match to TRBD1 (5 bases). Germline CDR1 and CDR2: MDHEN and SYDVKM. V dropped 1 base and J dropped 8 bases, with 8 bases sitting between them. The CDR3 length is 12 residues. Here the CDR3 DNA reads TGTGCCAGCAGTTTATCGACAGACGGCTACACCTTC. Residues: CASSLSTDGYTF.

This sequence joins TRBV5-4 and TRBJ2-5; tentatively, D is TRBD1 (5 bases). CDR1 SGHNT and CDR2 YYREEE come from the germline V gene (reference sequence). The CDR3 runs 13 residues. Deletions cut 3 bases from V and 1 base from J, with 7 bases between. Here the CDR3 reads CASSSGFQETQYF. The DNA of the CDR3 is TGTGCCAGCAGCTCAGGGTTCCAAGAGACCCAGTACTTC. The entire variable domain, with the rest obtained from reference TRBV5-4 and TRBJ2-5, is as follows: ETGVTQSPTHLIKTRGQQVTLRCSSQSGHNTVSWYQQALGQGPQFIFQYYREEENGRGNFPPRFSGLQFPNYSSELNVNALELDDSALYLCASSSGFQETQYFGPGTRLLVL.

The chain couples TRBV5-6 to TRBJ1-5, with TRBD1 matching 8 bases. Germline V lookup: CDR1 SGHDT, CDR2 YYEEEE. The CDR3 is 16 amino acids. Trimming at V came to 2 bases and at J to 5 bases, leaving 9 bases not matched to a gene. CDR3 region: CASSFGTRGRDQPQHF. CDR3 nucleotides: TGTGCCAGCAGCTTTGGTACCAGGGGGCGCGATCAGCCCCAGCATTTT.

CDR3 residues: CAISEVDKQYF. The CDR3 nucleotides are TGTGCCATCAGTGAGGTGGACAAGCAGTACTTC. This chain connects TRBV10-3 to TRBJ2-7, with D perhaps matching TRBD1 (5 bases). This CDR3 is 11 amino acids long. Between the trimmed V and J ends, which lost 2 bases and 8 bases, there was a span of 7 bases. The germline V gene encodes CDR1 ENHRY and CDR2 SYGVKD.

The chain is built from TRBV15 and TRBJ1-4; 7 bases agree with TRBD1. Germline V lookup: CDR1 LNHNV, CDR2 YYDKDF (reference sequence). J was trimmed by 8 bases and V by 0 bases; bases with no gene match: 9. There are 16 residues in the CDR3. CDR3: CATSRDLDRLREKLFF. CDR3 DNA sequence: TGTGCCACCAGCAGAGATTTGGACAGGCTGCGGGAAAAACTGTTTTTT. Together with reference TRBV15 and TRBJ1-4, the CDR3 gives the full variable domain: DAMVIQNPRYQVTQFGKPVTLSCSQTLNHNVMYWYQQKSSQAPKLLFHYYDKDFNNEADTPDNFQSRRPNTSFCFLDIRSPGLGDTAMYLCATSRDLDRLREKLFFGSGTQLSVL.

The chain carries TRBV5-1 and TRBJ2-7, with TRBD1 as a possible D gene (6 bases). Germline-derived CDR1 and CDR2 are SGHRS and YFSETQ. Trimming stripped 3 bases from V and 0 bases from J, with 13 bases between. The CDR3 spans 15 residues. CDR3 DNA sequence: TGCGCCAGCAGCTCTGGACAGCAGAGCTCCTACGAGCAGTACTTC. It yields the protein CASSSGQQSSYEQYF. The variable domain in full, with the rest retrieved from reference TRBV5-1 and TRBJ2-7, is KAGVTQTPRYLIKTRGQQVTLSCSPISGHRSVSWYQQTPGQGLQFLFEYFSETQRNKGNFPGRFSGRQFSNSRSEMNVSTLELGDSALYLCASSSGQQSSYEQYFGPGTRLTVT.